This T cell receptor (beta chain) was observed in a study of cytomegalovirus exposure and HLA in healthy donors (TCRdb year 2017). Study-level background: An earlier analysis of under 600 of the donors reported 276 Gb of sequence data and more than 90 million unique TCR beta sequences from about 180 million T cells. Approximately 300 gigabases of sequencing data and tens of millions of unique TCR sequences were included in an early release covering 500 to 750 HLA-typed donors. The genetic ancestry cluster associated with self-reported Caucasian donors included around 76% of the roughly 360 genotyped donors. The study aimed to test whether cataloging public T cell receptors could reveal signatures of past pathogen exposure. The T cell repertoires of roughly 660 subjects were profiled by immunosequencing and related to cytomegalovirus serostatus. In addition to the first cohort of approximately 670 subjects, a separate validation cohort of about 120 different subjects was used. The study combined high-throughput TCR immunosequencing, statistical association of individual TCRs with disease status, and machine learning to predict cytomegalovirus infection status. To study patterns of TCR occurrence, a later analysis re-analyzed previously published TCR beta repertoires from 666 donors and added high-resolution HLA genotyping. Rather than drawing on any new phenotypic data, the later analysis identified candidate immune exposures from TCR beta sequences and the way those sequences occurred across donors. An earlier analysis of about 600 of the donors used high-throughput TCR beta sequencing to judge whether each TCR beta V gene segment behaved as functional or pseudogenic. Alongside the repertoire data, information on donor age, sex, ethnicity and CMV serostatus was compiled. Genome-wide SNP genotypes for about 55% of the 666 donors were used in a later genetic analysis, which treated that subset as a discovery cohort. Every repertoire in the discovery cohort had been generated on one and the same sequencing platform. HLA typing included class I and class II loci at four-digit resolution. Typing coverage varied by locus: 629-630 donors for A, B, C, DRB1 and DQB1; approximately 500 for DQA1; about 570 for DPA1; roughly 470 for DPB1. Four to six DR-DQ haplotypes were handled as single units for association and clustering, since linkage in the cohort was strong. Among about 370 genotyped donors of the cohort, an average of approximately 240,000 unique TCR beta nucleotide sequences was sequenced per donor, of which about 19% were non-productive. Study-level results and caveats: In a later analysis, most CMV-associated TCR beta chains were found to appear HLA-restricted, with HLA associations seemingly driven largely by CMV exposure. A further reported finding was that TCR beta sequences accurately predicted the HLA-A and HLA-B alleles for most subjects in the first cohort. A few of the identified cytomegalovirus-associated TCR beta chains were confirmed in vitro to be specific for cytomegalovirus antigens. A group of highly shared sequence variants was considered likely to be a technical artifact of the sequencing pipeline. In a later analysis, HLA-associated TCR beta chains showed more clonal expansion and lower generation probabilities than non-associated chains that were equally common. In a later genetic analysis, fewer N-insertions in productive TCRs were reported among donors in an Asian-associated ancestry cluster than the approximately 670-donor mean. Cytomegalovirus status was reported to be diagnosed by the classifier with high specificity and sensitivity in both the original and validation cohorts. An earlier analysis of several hundred of the donors showed that most TCR beta V segments appeared in productive rearrangements either about 87% or about 30% of the time, which broadly matched IMGT annotations. In a later analysis, the rate of TCR association differed among HLA loci, with DRB1 alleles having the most associated TCRs and HLA-C alleles having the fewest. Some IMGT-functional V segments, including TRBV6-2 and TRBV6-3, could not be told apart with the 87-base-pair reads, so those segments were excluded. A total of 164 TCR beta chains were listed by the study as associated with cytomegalovirus. When HLA alleles, especially DR and DQ, strongly co-occurred, TCR associations were difficult to assign to individual alleles. Roughly uniform sequencing depth across donors was assumed in presence/absence analyses, although this assumption may not hold. Only TCR beta chains were sequenced in this cohort, and the absence of alpha or paired-chain data limited detectable features. Because some donors lacked HLA typing at each locus, the association tests relied only on the typed subset. Specific HLA alleles were associated with about 17,000 TCR beta sequences at a false discovery rate of 0.05 in a later analysis. The authors suggested that the approach could potentially be generalized to other disease states and immunological phenotypes. V-gene and J-gene trimming of TCR beta chains was associated with a missense DCLRE1C variant in a later genetic analysis, and the association was replicated in an independent cohort. Because counts were too low, seventeen rarely observed V segments, including chromosome 9 orphons, were excluded from the earlier analysis of around 640 of the donors. While some public TCRs were present in many individuals, most TCR sequences turned up only very rarely across donors. Correlated functional status among segregating V segments might be attributable to linkage disequilibrium, but an unknown experimental factor could not be ruled out. The only immune exposure information available for the cohort was CMV serostatus. Several of the top co-occurrence clusters appeared to be linked to parvovirus B19, influenza, CMV and Epstein-Barr virus, according to a later analysis.

In total, just over 650 healthy bone marrow donors made up the cohort. All cohort members were sampled while nominally healthy, although unrecorded immune exposures were likely present. The donor tested CMV seropositive, placing the donor among the 289 seropositive members of the cohort. A peripheral blood sample was collected from each donor, and TCR beta sequencing was performed on peripheral blood mononuclear cells. Genomic DNA extraction from the blood cell samples was performed with the Qiagen DNeasy Blood Extraction Kit. Comment on this clone: Its recognized antigen is unknown. There are no base qualities to consult, and no much larger clone falls within one base.

For CDR1 and CDR2, the germline V gene lists SGHTA and FQGTGA. V lost 3 bases and J lost 4 bases, and the count of bases not matched to a germline gene is 5. The CDR3 runs 14 amino acids, cysteine and phenylalanine included. Just the 42-base CDR3 DNA is kept, in frame starting at base 1. To prepare the library, the immunoSEQ multiplex PCR assay was applied. For the multiplex PCR, a mixture combining 60 forward primers for TCR Vbeta segments and 13 reverse primers for TCR Jbeta segments was used. Amplification of the CDR3 region of rearranged TCR beta genes was performed with a multiplex PCR assay on genomic DNA. On the Illumina HiSeq System, the amplified TCR beta libraries were sequenced as 87-base-pair reads. The study's own analysis went as follows. Across the roughly 600 repertoires, a later analysis counted 75 million to 90 million unique TCR beta chains, about 10 million of which were shared by at least two donors. Raw reads were error-corrected and collapsed into unique sequences with a nearest-neighbor algorithm that merged closely related sequences to remove PCR and sequencing errors. To assign V, D and J gene segments, CDR3 sequences were aligned to IMGT reference sequences. Each retained sequence needed at least a six-nucleotide match to both a V gene segment and a J gene segment. A rearrangement was called productive if the CDR3 had no stop codons and remained in frame with V and J, and every other rearrangement was called non-productive. CDR3 was defined by IMGT convention, running from the second conserved V-encoded cysteine to the conserved J-encoded phenylalanine. The earlier analysis of about 560 of the donors excluded any sequence lacking an unambiguous match to a single V gene segment. An earlier analysis of 550 to 650 of the donors classified V segments as functional when productive rearrangements were above 56.7% and as segregating when the standard deviation between donors was above 5%. A statistical classification framework was built for diagnosing cytomegalovirus status from the catalog of TCR beta chain sequences. In a later analysis, TCR nucleotide sequences were compared against IMGT/GENE-DB human TR gene sequences so that V and J genes could be assigned. A later analysis assigned CDR3 sequences and most-parsimonious VDJ recombination scenarios with the TCRdist pipeline. A later analysis defined each TCR beta chain by its CDR3 amino acid sequence plus V-gene family, and excluded reads lacking a unique V-gene family. As a way to deal with suspected cross-contamination and a sequencing artifact, a later analysis dropped 450 to 700 nucleotide sequences that were highly shared and had low generation probability. In a later analysis, a clonal expansion index for each public chain was calculated from normalized within-repertoire ranks of inferred template counts. A later analysis computed generation probabilities with a VDJ recombination model fitted to out-of-frame rearrangements, and checked the results against IGoR. In a later analysis, hypergeometric tests were used to score TCR-TCR, TCR-HLA and TCR-CMV co-occurrence, with a repertoire-size bias correction applied to TCR pairs. A later analysis estimated false discovery rates by permuting HLA or CMV assignments 20 times. In a later analysis, co-occurring TCRs were grouped using DBSCAN, and TCRdist sequence similarity was added for clustering within HLA-allele-positive subsets. For co-occurrence clustering, repertoires with fewer than 30,000 or more than 120,000 public chains were excluded, along with five repertoires with anomalous nucleotide sharing. TCRdb holds this immuneACCESS table with in-frame rearrangements only. Some clones are missing; in checked studies, unresolved V genes explain under half, and the rest has no known cause. That table gives V, J and clone size, and the DNA gave D and trimming. The sample table records fewer than 200,000 clones; about 85% of these occur just once. The ten largest clonotypes hold 4.5% of the sample.

This TCR derives from a woman aged 45-60 years in good health and CMV-seropositive. This chain is built from TRBV7-3 and TRBJ2-5; 7 central bases correspond to TRBD1. Sequenced input: PBMCs. The DNA sequence is given as TGTGCCAGCAGCTTTAGGGGGCAAGGAGAGACCCAGTACTTC. This gives the protein CASSFRGQGETQYF.